The 9 T cell receptor beta chains in this list originate from one sample, sequenced in a study of early T cells in non-severe SARS-CoV-2 infection. Each CDR3 protein gets one entry after TCRdb re-called the 5' RACE reads with MiXCR. The repertoire holds under 85,000 distinct CDR3 sequences, with roughly 9.5% as singletons. Sequenced sample: whole blood. Source of these receptors: an adult who was a healthcare worker with PCR-confirmed SARS-CoV-2 infection or an uninfected control (not recorded which).

This clonotype has a count of ten or more. The chain employs TRBV5-1 and TRBJ2-3; either TRBD1 or TRBD2 may fit D (7 bases each). Per the germline V gene, CDR1 is SGHRS and CDR2 is YFSETQ. There are 15 residues in the CDR3. The V end lost 4 bases, the J end lost 5 bases, and 17 bases lay between the germline ends. The CDR3 DNA reads TGCGCCAGCAGCCCTCAGGGGGGGGCGGGAGATACGCAGTATTTT. This codes for CASSPQGGAGDTQYF. Variable domain in full (rest from reference TRBV5-1 and TRBJ2-3): KAGVTQTPRYLIKTRGQQVTLSCSPISGHRSVSWYQQTPGQGLQFLFEYFSETQRNKGNFPGRFSGRQFSNSRSEMNVSTLELGDSALYLCASSPQGGAGDTQYFGPGTRLTVL.

This clonotype was seen many times. The chain joins TRBV19 to TRBJ2-2; possibly TRBD2 for D (5 bases). Germline V lookup: CDR1 LNHDA, CDR2 SQIVND (reference sequence). The CDR3 is made up of 14 amino acids. Trimming pared 4 bases from V and 4 bases from J, leaving 10 bases between. Here the CDR3 DNA reads TGTGCCAGTAGTACCCAGGCGGGCACCGGGGAGCTGTTTTTT. Protein sequence: CASSTQAGTGELFF.

This clonotype has only a few counts. The chain has TRBV3-1 and TRBJ1-4; D is ambiguous. V was pared by 3 bases and J by 5 bases, with 7 bases between. There are 13 residues in the CDR3. The germline V gene has CDR1 LGHDT and CDR2 YNNKEL (reference sequence). Here the CDR3 reads CASSHTANEKLFF. As DNA, the CDR3 is TGTGCCAGCAGCCACACGGCAAATGAAAAACTGTTTTTT. Drawing the rest from reference TRBV3-1 and TRBJ1-4, the complete variable domain is DTAVSQTPKYLVTQMGNDKSIKCEQNLGHDTMYWYKQDSKKFLKIMFSYNNKELIINETVPNRFSPKSPDKAHLNLHINSLELGDSAVYFCASSHTANEKLFFGSGTQLSVL.

The chain carries TRBV12-3 or TRBV12-4 and TRBJ2-5; a possible D gene is TRBD2 (7 bases). This CDR3 region has 15 residues. Trimming took 7 bases from V and 3 from J, leaving 18 bases between them. DNA for the CDR3: TGTGCCAGCACCCCGGGGGGCTACTCGAAAGAGACCCAGTACTTC. Translation: CASTPGGYSKETQYF.

The chain couples TRBV29-1 to TRBJ1-1, with D maybe TRBD1 (6 bases). CDR1 and CDR2 (germline): SQVTM, ANQGSEA. This CDR3 region has 12 residues. Trimming pared 6 bases from V and 2 bases from J, leaving 10 bases between. This CDR3 reads CSVQTGNTEAFF. Written as DNA, the CDR3 is TGCAGCGTCCAGACAGGAAACACTGAAGCTTTCTTT.

This clonotype was seen a handful of times. The CDR3 region has the DNA TGCAGTGCCGATAGCGGGGGGGAGTGGGGCACAGATACGCAGTATTTT. It codes for CSADSGGEWGTDTQYF. The V gene is TRBV20-1, the J gene TRBJ2-3; 11 nucleotides match TRBD2. The CDR3 totals 16 residues. CDR1 is DFQATT, CDR2 SNEGSKA, per germline (reference sequence). Losses at the gene ends were 6 bases for V and 1 base for J; bases not matched to a gene: 9.

This clonotype was seen only a few times. This chain uses TRBV29-1 with TRBJ2-2, with 8 positions matching TRBD2. Per the germline V gene, CDR1 is SQVTM and CDR2 is ANQGSEA. This CDR3 region has 14 residues. V shed 7 bases, J shed 5 bases, and the junction held 9 bases outside the gene matches. In nucleotides, the CDR3 is TGCAGCGCCGGGGCCGGGACTAGAACCGGGGAGCTGTTTTTT. Translation: CSAGAGTRTGELFF.

The chain is built from TRBV10-1 and TRBJ1-2; D is possibly TRBD1 (5 bases). The CDR3 consists of 14 residues. Germline CDR1 reads WNHNN; CDR2 reads SYGVQD (reference sequence). V was pared by 3 bases and J by 10 bases, with 18 bases between. The CDR3 protein is CASSDGAATPYYTF. The CDR3 bases are TGCGCCAGCAGTGATGGGGCAGCAACCCCCTACTACACCTTC.

DNA of the CDR3: TGTGCCAGCAGCTTAACGGTACAACCGACAGATACGCAGTATTTT. Translation gives CASSLTVQPTDTQYF. The chain combines TRBV7-8 with TRBJ2-3; D uncertain. V lost 2 bases, J lost 3 bases, and 12 bases lay in between. CDR1 and CDR2 from the germline V gene are SGHVS and FQNEAQ. The CDR3 totals 15 residues.